The TCR beta chain under discussion was sequenced for a study of cytomegalovirus exposure and HLA in healthy donors. Comment on this clone: The antigen remains unidentified.

Per germline, CDR1 SNHLY and CDR2 FYNNEI. CDR3 size: 15 residues. The junction had 6 bases not matched to a gene; V was cut back by 5 bases and J by 3 bases. Study-wide results and limits: The study put 150 or so TCR beta chains on its list as cytomegalovirus-associated. For cytomegalovirus status, the classifier reportedly gave diagnoses with high specificity and sensitivity. Many donors shared some public TCRs, even though most TCR sequences were rare.

The assay was immunoSEQ multiplex PCR, and TCRdb's table has in-frame clones only and misses some. This table holds hundreds of thousands of clones, about nine tenths found once. The validation cohort, a group of 130 or so subjects, included the donors and was separate from the approximately 650-subject first cohort. The source material was PBMCs. The clonotype comes from a woman aged 18-29 years in good health and CMV-seronegative. J is TRBJ1-5 and V is TRBV2, with 8 bases fitting TRBD1. In nucleotides, the CDR3 is TGTGCCAGCAGTATACAGGGGGGCCTCAATCAGCCCCAGCATTTT. Translation: CASSIQGGLNQPQHF.